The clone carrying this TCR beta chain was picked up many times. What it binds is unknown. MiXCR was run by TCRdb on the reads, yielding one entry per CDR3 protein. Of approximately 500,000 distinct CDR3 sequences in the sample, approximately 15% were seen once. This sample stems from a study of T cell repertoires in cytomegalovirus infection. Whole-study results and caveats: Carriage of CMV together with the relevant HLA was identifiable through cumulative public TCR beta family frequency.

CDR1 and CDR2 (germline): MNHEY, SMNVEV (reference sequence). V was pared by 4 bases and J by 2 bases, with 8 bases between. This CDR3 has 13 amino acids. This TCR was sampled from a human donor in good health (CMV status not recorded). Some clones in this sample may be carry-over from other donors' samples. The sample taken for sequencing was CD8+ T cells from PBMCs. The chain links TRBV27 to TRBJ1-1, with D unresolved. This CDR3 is CASSYGANTEAFF. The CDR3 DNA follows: TGTGCCAGCAGTTACGGAGCAAACACTGAAGCTTTCTTT.